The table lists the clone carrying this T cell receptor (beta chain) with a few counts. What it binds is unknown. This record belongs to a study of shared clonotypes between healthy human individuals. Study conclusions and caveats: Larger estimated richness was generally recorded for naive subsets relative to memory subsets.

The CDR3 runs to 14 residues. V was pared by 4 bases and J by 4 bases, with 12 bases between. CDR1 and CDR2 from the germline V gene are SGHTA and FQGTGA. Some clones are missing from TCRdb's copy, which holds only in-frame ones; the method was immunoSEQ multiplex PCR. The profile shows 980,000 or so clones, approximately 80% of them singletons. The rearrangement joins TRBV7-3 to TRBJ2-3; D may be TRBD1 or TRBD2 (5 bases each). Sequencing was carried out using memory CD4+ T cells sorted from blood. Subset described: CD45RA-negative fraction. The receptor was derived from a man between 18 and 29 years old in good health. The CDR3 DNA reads TGTGCCAGCAGCTCGGGACGGGCGGCAGATACGCAGTATTTT. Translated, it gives CASSSGRAADTQYF.